These 29 T cell receptor beta chains were all obtained from the same sample, sequenced in a study of cytotoxic CD8 clonotypes in ibrutinib-treated CLL. Only in-frame clones appear in the TCRdb table, and some are missing; sequencing was by immunoSEQ multiplex PCR. The repertoire consists of some 130,000 clones, with approximately 85% occurring once and the leading ten covering approximately 2%. The sequencing here drew on PBMCs, taken after 24 months of ibrutinib treatment. The origin of the receptors is a human donor with chronic lymphocytic leukemia.

The V and J genes are TRBV6-5 and TRBJ2-3; D uncertain. Trimming pared 0 bases from V and 5 bases from J, leaving 0 bases between. Germline V gene data show CDR1 as MNHEY and CDR2 as SVGAGI. The CDR3 has 11 amino acids. The CDR3 sequence is CASSYSDTQYF. Here the CDR3 DNA reads TGTGCCAGCAGTTACTCAGATACGCAGTATTTT.

The V gene is TRBV6-1, the J gene TRBJ2-7; the D call may be TRBD1 or TRBD2 (5 bases each). Germline V CDR1 and CDR2: MNHNS, SASEGT. The length of the CDR3 is 14 residues. V lost 4 bases to trimming and J lost 0 bases, with 10 bases between them. The CDR3 coding sequence is TGTGCCAGCAGTGCCGGGGCGAGCTCCTACGAGCAGTACTTC. Translation gives CASSAGASSYEQYF.

J is TRBJ2-7 and V is TRBV11-2; no definite D call. V shed 6 bases and J shed 3 bases, with 18 bases lying between them. This CDR3 has 15 amino acids. Germline CDR1 reads SGHAT; CDR2 reads FQNNGV. CDR3 sequence reads: CASRRTTGLGYEQYF. CDR3 nucleotides: TGTGCCAGCAGGAGAACGACCGGGCTGGGCTACGAGCAGTACTTC.

V is TRBV5-1 and J is TRBJ2-7, with D uncertain. The CDR3 covers 13 residues. Germline CDR1 SGHRS, CDR2 YFSETQ. Trimming cost V 4 bases and J 5 bases, with 13 bases left between them. As DNA, the CDR3 is TGCGCCAGCAGCGCGACGGGTCCGCACGAGCAGTACTTC. This encodes CASSATGPHEQYF.

The V gene is TRBV4-2, the J gene TRBJ2-5; D unresolved. Trimming cost V 0 bases and J 4 bases, with 6 bases left between them. This CDR3 comprises 13 residues. Germline CDR1 LGHNA, CDR2 YNFKEQ. CDR3 amino acids: CASSQEASETQYF. The CDR3 DNA reads as TGTGCCAGCAGCCAAGAAGCTTCAGAGACCCAGTACTTC.

The chain joins TRBV21-1 to TRBJ2-1; the table's D gene call, TRBD1, was not cross checked with the DNA. TRBV21-1 is classified as a pseudogene. CDR3 length: 18 residues. The CDR3 DNA reads TGTGCCAGCAGCAAAGCTGGGACAGATTATAACGGGTATAATGAGCAGTTCTTC. This sequence encodes CASSKAGTDYNGYNEQFF.

V and J are TRBV4-2 and TRBJ2-3, with D possibly matching TRBD2 (6 bases). The CDR3 spans 17 residues. Trimming cost V 0 bases and J 0 bases, with 13 bases left between them. Looked up from germline, CDR1 is LGHNA and CDR2 is YNFKEQ. CDR3 loop: CASSQDFRTTSTDTQYF. DNA for the CDR3: TGTGCCAGCAGCCAAGATTTTAGGACTACTAGCACAGATACGCAGTATTTT.

The genes are TRBV4-2 and TRBJ2-1; 11 nucleotides line up with TRBD2. CDR1 and CDR2 from the germline V gene are LGHNA and YNFKEQ. V was clipped by 0 bases and J by 0 bases; unmatched bases: 10. The CDR3 is 20 residues long. Written as DNA, the CDR3 is TGTGCCAGCAGCCAAGATTCGGCTAGCGGGAGGCCGAGCTCCTACAATGAGCAGTTCTTC. It specifies CASSQDSASGRPSSYNEQFF.

The chain uses TRBV28 and TRBJ1-6; no reliable D call. CDR1 and CDR2 (germline): MDHEN, SYDVKM. V lost 6 bases and J 7 bases, leaving 10 bases between the germline ends. The CDR3 contains 13 residues. The CDR3 here is CASRLRENSPLHF. CDR3 DNA sequence: TGTGCCAGCAGACTAAGAGAAAATTCACCCCTCCACTTT.

This chain links TRBV6-1 with TRBJ2-5; D is unclear. V lost 4 bases and J 7 bases, leaving 16 bases between the germline ends. CDR1 and CDR2 (germline): MNHNS, SASEGT. The CDR3 covers 14 residues. The CDR3 sequence is CASSVSSYVGTQYF. DNA for the CDR3: TGTGCCAGCAGTGTCTCGTCGTACGTGGGGACCCAGTACTTC.

The rearrangement links TRBV7-3 to TRBJ2-1; 7 nucleotides line up with TRBD2. This CDR3 has 15 residues. The trim removed 1 base at V and 7 bases at J, leaving 7 bases unmatched. CDR1 is SGHTA and CDR2 is FQGTGA in the germline V gene. The CDR3 protein is CASSLIAGAANEQFF. CDR3 coding DNA: TGTGCCAGCAGCTTAATCGCGGGAGCAGCTAATGAGCAGTTCTTC.

The DNA for the CDR3 is TGTGCCAGCTCACTGGGGCGAAGCGGGGGAAGAACCTACGAGCAGTACTTC. As protein: CASSLGRSGGRTYEQYF. The V call is TRBV18, the J call TRBJ2-7; 8 nucleotides line up with TRBD2. Germline values: CDR1 KGHSH, CDR2 LQKENI. Trimming cost V 4 bases and J 2 bases; bases outside gene matches: 13. The CDR3 has 17 amino acids.

The CDR3 nucleotides are TGTGCCAGCAGTCGACGGGACAGGTCTGAAAAACTGTTTTTT. Residues: CASSRRDRSEKLFF. The chain joins TRBV2 to TRBJ1-4; 8 bases are shared with TRBD1. CDR3 length: 14 amino acids. V lost 5 bases, J lost 7 bases, and 6 bases stayed unmatched. The germline gives CDR1 SNHLY, CDR2 FYNNEI.

This clone was found once. The chain recombines TRBV30 with TRBJ1-1; TRBD1 matches 9 bases. Germline-derived CDR1 and CDR2 are GTSNPN and SVGIG (reference sequence). Trimming took 0 bases from V and 5 from J; bases not matched to a gene: 4. The CDR3 is 14 amino acids. Here the CDR3 reads CAWSVTGGQTEAFF. The CDR3 DNA reads as TGTGCCTGGAGTGTAACAGGGGGCCAGACTGAAGCTTTCTTT.

The J gene is TRBJ2-7, the V gene TRBV10-3; TRBD1 matches at 8 bases. Germline CDR1 is ENHRY and CDR2 is SYGVKD. The CDR3 is made up of 18 amino acids. The trim removed 2 bases at V and 1 base at J, leaving 13 bases unmatched. This chain's CDR3 is CAISETKTRTGTSYEQYF. The CDR3 DNA is TGTGCCATCAGTGAGACGAAAACTAGGACAGGGACGTCCTACGAGCAGTACTTC.

The table lists this clone with a count of one. The rearrangement links TRBV7-9 to TRBJ2-7; D gene uncertain. This CDR3 is built from 15 residues. Trimming stripped 1 base from V and 3 bases from J, with 13 bases between. The V gene's germline CDR1 is SEHNR and CDR2 FQNEAQ (reference sequence). CDR3 DNA sequence: TGTGCCAGCAGCTTAGAGTGGGCTCTTGGCTACGAGCAGTACTTC. Translated: CASSLEWALGYEQYF.

The chain employs TRBV5-1 and TRBJ2-1, with D perhaps matching TRBD1 (6 bases). The CDR3 has 14 residues. Germline CDR1 reads SGHRS; CDR2 reads YFSETQ. Trimming shortened V by 1 base and J by 4 bases, and 9 bases separated the two germline ends. The DNA for the CDR3 is TGCGCCAGCAGCTTGATGGACAGTTACAATGAGCAGTTCTTC. Translating gives CASSLMDSYNEQFF.

This chain uses TRBV4-1 with TRBJ1-1, with 9 positions matching TRBD1. This CDR3 is built from 16 residues. The germline CDR1 and CDR2 sequences are MGHRA and YSYEKL. J lost 1 base, V lost 0 bases, and 3 bases had no gene match. CDR3 in amino acids: CASSQEAQGANTEAFF. The CDR3 coding sequence is TGCGCCAGCAGCCAAGAGGCACAGGGGGCGAACACTGAAGCTTTCTTT.

V usage is TRBV10-3 and J usage is TRBJ1-2; D is undetermined. CDR1 is ENHRY and CDR2 is SYGVKD in the germline V gene. The V end lost 7 bases, the J end lost 8 bases, and 17 bases lay between the germline ends. The CDR3 covers 13 residues. The CDR3 reads CAITRELDSGYTF. The CDR3 bases are TGTGCCATCACTCGAGAGCTTGATTCGGGCTACACCTTC.

The chain carries TRBV28 and TRBJ1-6, with a weak D call TRBD1 (5 bases). The CDR3 extends over 16 amino acids. Looked up from germline, CDR1 is MDHEN and CDR2 is SYDVKM. The germline V and J ends were trimmed by 3 bases and 2 bases, with 11 bases remaining between them. The CDR3 nucleotides read TGTGCCAGCAGTTTGGGGGAGGGTACCTATAATTCACCCCTCCACTTT. Translated: CASSLGEGTYNSPLHF.

This chain connects TRBV4-2 to TRBJ1-5; D unclear. V gave up 0 bases and J gave up 15 bases, with 24 bases separating them. CDR1 LGHNA and CDR2 YNFKEQ come from the germline V gene. This CDR3 is 16 amino acids long. CDR3 nucleotides: TGTGCCAGCAGCCAAGAAGTAAATAGCGGCCCCAACCTGGGGCATTTT. Its protein is CASSQEVNSGPNLGHF.

This clone is a singleton in its sample. The sample contains more than one DNA sequence encoding this CDR3. This chain uses TRBV4-3 with TRBJ2-2, with D perhaps matching TRBD2 (5 bases). The germline gives CDR1 LGHNA, CDR2 YSLEER. This CDR3 has 17 residues. V dropped 1 base and J dropped 2 bases, with 14 bases sitting between them. CDR3: CASSQGFRTSNTGELFF. For the CDR3, the DNA is TGCGCCAGCAGCCAAGGGTTTAGGACTTCCAACACCGGGGAGCTGTTTTTT.

This rearrangement joins TRBV28 to TRBJ2-3; 7 bases agree with TRBD1. Germline CDR1 reads MDHEN; CDR2 reads SYDVKM. The V gene end was trimmed by 10 bases and the J gene end by 0 bases; junction bases not matched to a gene: 10. This CDR3 is 15 amino acids long. CDR3 DNA sequence: TGTGCCACCCCCTACCCAGGGGGTAGCACAGATACGCAGTATTTT. Translation: CATPYPGGSTDTQYF.

The gene calls are TRBV20-1 and TRBJ2-3, with no clear D. Deletions cut 6 bases from V and 6 bases from J, with 7 bases between. The CDR3 covers 10 residues. CDR1 and CDR2 from the germline V gene are DFQATT and SNEGSKA (reference sequence). CDR3 region: CSALRDTQYF. The CDR3 coding sequence is TGCAGTGCACTGAGGGATACGCAGTATTTT.

This chain uses TRBV6-1 with TRBJ2-5, with 8 bases matching TRBD2. The CDR3 runs 17 residues. Trimming removed 3 bases from V and 4 bases from J; junction bases left unmatched: 13. Germline CDR1 is MNHNS and CDR2 is SASEGT. As DNA, the CDR3 is TGTGCCAGCAGTGACCTCTCGGTTGGGCTAGCGGGAGAGACCCAGTACTTC. Encoded protein: CASSDLSVGLAGETQYF.

J is TRBJ2-7 and V is TRBV19, with 8 bases aligning to TRBD2. This CDR3 contains 18 residues. Germline V gives CDR1 LNHDA, CDR2 SQIVND (reference sequence). V dropped 6 bases and J dropped 6; count of bases not matched to a gene: 22. CDR3 in DNA: TGTGCCAGTAGCCGCGGCTGGGGACTAGGGATCCTCGGGGTCGAGCAGTACTTC. Amino acids: CASSRGWGLGILGVEQYF.

V usage is TRBV4-1 and J usage is TRBJ2-1; 10 bases line up with TRBD2. Germline trimming cut 0 bases from V and 5 bases from J; bases unmatched to any gene: 7. Germline loops: CDR1 MGHRA, CDR2 YSYEKL. The CDR3 loop spans 17 amino acids. This CDR3 reads CASSQDPPLAGDNEQFF. DNA for the CDR3: TGCGCCAGCAGCCAAGACCCCCCCCTAGCGGGGGACAATGAGCAGTTCTTC.

J is TRBJ2-7 and V is TRBV7-2; D call uncertain. Germline V gene lookup returns CDR1 SGHTA and CDR2 FQGNSA. The V end was cut by 1 base, the J end by 7 bases, with 8 bases between. The CDR3 covers 12 residues. Written as DNA, the CDR3 is TGTGCCAGCAGCTTAGGGCCGATTGAGCAGTACTTC. It translates to CASSLGPIEQYF.

The rearrangement uses TRBV5-5 and TRBJ2-7; tentative D call: TRBD2 (5 bases). This CDR3 is 15 amino acids long. V was cut by 1 base and J by 5 bases, with 16 bases left in between. The germline V gene encodes CDR1 SGHKS and CDR2 YYEKEE (reference sequence). The CDR3 nucleotides read TGTGCCAGCAGCTTGCGTCCGGGAAACGACGACGAGCAGTACTTC. The encoded protein is CASSLRPGNDDEQYF.